These T cell receptor beta chains were read from a single sample in a study of regulatory T cells in long-lasting Graves disease. TCRdb reprocessed the multiplex PCR reads with MiXCR, giving one entry per CDR3 protein. The sample includes some 340,000 distinct CDR3 sequences, approximately 25% seen only once; the top ten take roughly a quarter. Sequencing used peripheral blood mononuclear cells (PBMCs), obtained when the disease was refractory, from a patient treated with antithyroid drugs. These receptors all come from a woman in her thirties or forties with Graves disease. Each CDR3 is given with its conserved first and last residue. Each record gives: J gene, clone size, D gene, V gene, CDR3 protein, CDR3 DNA. A D gene is named only where the DNA matches it firmly. Size values are once, few and many counts, or a class for expanded clones, and some rows have none.

TRBJ2-2 few - TRBV10-3 CAIRETIFSTGELFF TGTGCCATCAGGGAAACTATTTTCAGCACCGGGGAGCTGTTTTTT
TRBJ2-1 - TRBD2 TRBV20-1 CSAIGTSGHYNEQFF TGCAGTGCTATTGGGACTAGCGGGCACTACAATGAGCAGTTCTTC
TRBJ2-7 many TRBD1 TRBV28 CASRVTYPGQGYEQYF TGTGCCAGCAGAGTTACCTACCCCGGACAGGGATACGAGCAGTACTTC
TRBJ2-7 - - TRBV30 CAWSVTVHSYEQYF TGTGCCTGGAGTGTGACAGTACACTCCTACGAGCAGTACTTC
TRBJ2-1 few - TRBV11-2 CASSLAVGRLMGNEQFF TGTGCCAGCAGCTTAGCCGTAGGCCGTCTGATGGGGAATGAGCAGTTCTTC
TRBJ1-4 few - TRBV28 CASSRRRFPLFF TGTGCCAGCAGTCGCCGACGGTTTCCACTGTTTTTT
TRBJ2-7 few TRBD1 TRBV5-1 CASSRGQGKYYEQYF TGCGCCAGCAGCCGCGGACAGGGGAAGTACTACGAGCAGTACTTC
TRBJ2-3 - TRBD2 TRBV5-1 CASSWGTSGSADTQYF TGCGCCAGCAGCTGGGGCACTAGCGGGAGTGCAGATACGCAGTATTTT
TRBJ1-5 many - TRBV12-5 CASGLVMDGNNQPQHF TGTGCTAGTGGTTTAGTTATGGACGGAAACAATCAGCCCCAGCATTTT
TRBJ1-1 many - TRBV29-1 CSPVTEAFF TGCAGCCCAGTGACTGAAGCTTTCTTT
TRBJ1-6 many TRBD1 TRBV28 CASRDRGLLSYNSPLHF TGTGCCAGCAGGGACAGGGGGCTTCTATCCTATAATTCACCCCTCCACTTT
TRBJ2-7 - TRBD2 TRBV9 CASSVASGQTYEQYF TGTGCCAGCAGCGTAGCTAGCGGGCAGACCTACGAGCAGTACTTC
TRBJ1-1 few - TRBV5-1 CTSKAEGFTEAFF TGCACCAGCAAGGCGGAGGGGTTCACTGAAGCTTTCTTT
TRBJ1-1 - - TRBV19 CASSMTRKTEAFF TGTGCCAGTAGTATGACCCGGAAGACTGAAGCTTTCTTT
TRBJ2-7 - TRBD2 TRBV12-3/TRBV12-4 CASSPLGGISGEQYF TGTGCCAGCAGTCCCCTGGGGGGGATCTCGGGAGAGCAGTACTTC
TRBJ1-4 - - TRBV3-1 CASSQPGFREKLFF TGTGCCAGCAGCCAACCTGGCTTTAGAGAAAAACTGTTTTTT
TRBJ2-3 once TRBD2 TRBV7-9 CASSPALGLAGYTDTQYF TGTGCCAGCAGCCCAGCTCTGGGACTAGCGGGATACACAGATACGCAGTATTTT
TRBJ2-7 - TRBD2 TRBV29-1 CSVELLAANKAEQYF TGCAGCGTTGAATTACTAGCGGCAAACAAGGCCGAGCAGTACTTC
TRBJ1-1 - - TRBV7-8 CASSLYGRAEAFF TGTGCCAGCAGCTTATATGGCCGGGCTGAAGCTTTCTTT
TRBJ2-1 - - TRBV27 CASSLGQQDEQFF TGTGCCAGCAGTTTAGGACAACAGGATGAGCAGTTCTTC
TRBJ1-5 many - TRBV29-1 CSGETDSNQPQHF TGCAGCGGCGAAACAGATAGCAATCAGCCCCAGCATTTT
TRBJ1-1 - - TRBV6-2/TRBV6-3 CASSQAIRGLNTEAFF TGTGCCAGCAGCCAAGCGATTCGGGGGCTGAACACTGAAGCTTTCTTT
TRBJ2-7 many - TRBV2 CASSKRTGVEQYF TGTGCCAGCAGTAAGAGAACAGGAGTGGAACAGTACTTC
TRBJ2-7 many - TRBV20-1 CSARNIWGSYEQYF TGCAGTGCTAGAAATATTTGGGGCTCCTACGAGCAGTACTTC
TRBJ2-5 - - TRBV7-3 CASSTVGQETQYF TGTGCCAGCAGCACCGTGGGGCAAGAGACCCAGTACTTC
TRBJ1-3 many - TRBV28 CASSLGGPGNTIYF TGTGCCAGCAGTTTGGGGGGACCTGGAAACACCATATATTTT
TRBJ2-5 many - TRBV29-1 CSVEAGQHQETQYF TGCAGCGTTGAAGCTGGACAGCACCAAGAGACCCAGTACTTC
TRBJ1-5 few - TRBV19 CASSPILAGVGNQPQHF TGTGCCAGTAGTCCAATACTGGCGGGCGTCGGCAATCAGCCCCAGCATTTT
TRBJ1-2 few TRBD1 TRBV20-1 CSASGTGGNYGYTF TGCAGTGCTAGTGGGACAGGGGGCAACTATGGCTACACCTTC
TRBJ2-4 many - TRBV7-9 CASSLEGNIQYF TGTGCCAGCAGCTTAGAGGGGAACATTCAGTACTTC
TRBJ1-2 - - TRBV6-1 CASSPARDTYGYTF TGTGCCAGCAGCCCAGCAAGGGACACCTATGGCTACACCTTC
TRBJ2-7 - TRBD2 TRBV5-1 CASSLATSGTGGEQYF TGCGCCAGCAGCTTGGCGACTAGCGGGACGGGGGGGGAGCAGTACTTC
TRBJ2-1 many TRBD2 TRBV29-1 CSVSGGRNEQFF TGCAGCGTTTCCGGCGGGAGGAATGAGCAGTTCTTC
TRBJ1-5 many - TRBV28 CASTSERRIQPQHF TGTGCCAGCACCTCCGAGAGGAGGATTCAGCCCCAGCATTTT
TRBJ1-4 many - TRBV2 CASSLLSPDEKLFF TGTGCCAGCAGTTTACTCTCACCGGATGAAAAACTGTTTTTT
TRBJ2-2 - - TRBV10-1 CGSSRQGGTGELFF TGCGGCAGCTCAAGACAGGGAGGAACCGGGGAGCTGTTTTTT
TRBJ2-7 many TRBD2 TRBV29-1 CSVGTSGAYEQYF TGCAGCGTTGGGACTAGCGGGGCCTACGAGCAGTACTTC
TRBJ2-2 many TRBD2 TRBV5-5 CASSLALRLASGELFF TGTGCCAGCAGCTTGGCCTTGAGACTAGCGTCCGGGGAGCTGTTTTTT
TRBJ2-5 many - TRBV7-9 CASSLQTYQETQYF TGTGCCAGCAGCTTACAGACATACCAAGAGACCCAGTACTTC
TRBJ2-7 few - TRBV6-5 CASSSKGKRYEQYF TGTGCCAGCAGTTCTAAGGGGAAGAGGTACGAGCAGTACTTC
TRBJ2-2 few - TRBV11-2 CASSSLLEAGTGELFF TGTGCCAGCAGCTCCCTTTTGGAAGCGGGCACCGGGGAGCTGTTTTTT
TRBJ2-2 many - TRBV11-2 CASSLVSFSGELFF TGTGCCAGCAGCTTGGTCAGCTTCTCCGGGGAGCTGTTTTTT
TRBJ2-5 few TRBD2 TRBV6-2/TRBV6-3 CAISPGGIETQYF TGTGCCATTTCTCCGGGGGGGATTGAGACCCAGTACTTC
TRBJ1-4 - - TRBV13 CASRGTGLGEKLFF TGTGCCAGCAGAGGAACAGGGTTAGGTGAAAAACTGTTTTTT
TRBJ2-2 few - TRBV30 CAWGSYIGELFF TGTGCCTGGGGTTCCTATATCGGGGAGCTGTTTTTT
TRBJ1-1 - - TRBV20-1 CSAREDGRAANTEAFF TGCAGTGCTAGGGAGGATGGGCGGGCGGCGAACACTGAAGCTTTCTTT
TRBJ2-1 - - TRBV12-3/TRBV12-4 CASRPQGRLNYNEQFF TGTGCCAGCAGGCCCCAGGGACGCCTTAACTACAATGAGCAGTTCTTC
TRBJ2-2 many - TRBV2 CASSRTLSKNTGELFF TGTGCCAGCAGTAGAACACTAAGTAAGAACACCGGGGAGCTGTTTTTT
TRBJ2-7 many - TRBV27 CASSFGGTSSYEQYF TGTGCCAGCAGTTTTGGGGGAACGAGCTCCTACGAGCAGTACTTC
TRBJ1-1 few - TRBV5-5 CASSPAPPNTEAFF TGTGCCAGCAGCCCTGCCCCTCCTAACACTGAAGCTTTCTTT
TRBJ2-1 few TRBD2 TRBV28 CAIKGVAGGRDNEQFF TGTGCCATCAAAGGTGTAGCGGGAGGGCGGGACAATGAGCAGTTCTTC
TRBJ2-7 many - TRBV6-5 CASSYSWTNAHEQYF TGTGCCAGCAGTTACTCGTGGACGAACGCGCACGAGCAGTACTTC
TRBJ2-7 - - TRBV19 CASSRRESGEQYF TGTGCCAGTAGTAGACGGGAGTCTGGGGAGCAGTACTTC